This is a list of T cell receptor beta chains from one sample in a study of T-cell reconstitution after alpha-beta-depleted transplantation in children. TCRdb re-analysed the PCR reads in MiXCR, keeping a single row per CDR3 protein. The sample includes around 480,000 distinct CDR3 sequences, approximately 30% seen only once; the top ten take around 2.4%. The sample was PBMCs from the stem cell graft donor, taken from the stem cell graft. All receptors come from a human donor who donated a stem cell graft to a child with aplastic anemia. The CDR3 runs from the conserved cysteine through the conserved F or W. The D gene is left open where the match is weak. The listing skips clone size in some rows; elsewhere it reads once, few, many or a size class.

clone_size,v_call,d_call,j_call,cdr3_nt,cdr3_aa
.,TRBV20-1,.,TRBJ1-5,TGCAGTGCTAGAGATATGGCTGATCAGCCCCAGCATTTT,CSARDMADQPQHF
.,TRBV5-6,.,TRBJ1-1,TGTGCCAGCAGCTTGGTCGCAGGAAATTCTGGGACTGAAGCTTTCTTT,CASSLVAGNSGTEAFF
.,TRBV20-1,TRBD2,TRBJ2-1,TGCAGTGCTAGAGGGGAGACTAGCGGGGCAAACAATGAGCAGTTCTTC,CSARGETSGANNEQFF
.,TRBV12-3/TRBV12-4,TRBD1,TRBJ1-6,TGTGCCAGCAGCCTAGACAGGGAGGGATCACCCCTCCACTTT,CASSLDREGSPLHF
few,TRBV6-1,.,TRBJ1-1,TGTGCCACCCGGACAGAGAGACGGAACACTGAAGCTTTCTTT,CATRTERRNTEAFF
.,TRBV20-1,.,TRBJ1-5,TGCAGTGCTAGAGACAGGGCCTCCTTCGCTCATTTT,CSARDRASFAHF
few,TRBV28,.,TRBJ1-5,TGTGCCAGCCTACCCAGCACAGGGAGGCCCCAGCATTTT,CASLPSTGRPQHF
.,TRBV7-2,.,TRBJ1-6,TGTGCCAGCAGCCCCCGGCAGGGGAGGTCTTCAGTCCACTTT,CASSPRQGRSSVHF
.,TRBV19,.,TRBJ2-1,TGTGCCAGTAGGATATCTAGCGCCCAATACAATGAGCAGTTCTTC,CASRISSAQYNEQFF
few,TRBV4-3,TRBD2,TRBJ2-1,TGCGCCAGCAGCCAGGCGAGCAGCGGGAGGGATGGTGAGCAGTTCTTC,CASSQASSGRDGEQFF
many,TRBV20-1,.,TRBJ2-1,TGCAGTGCAACCTACAGGGCATATGAGCAGTTCTTC,CSATYRAYEQFF
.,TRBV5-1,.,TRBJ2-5,TGCGCCAGCAGGGTCCGAGCGGGTGCGGAAGAGACCCAGTACTTC,CASRVRAGAEETQYF
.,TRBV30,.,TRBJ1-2,TGTGCCTGGAGTGTAGAAGGAGCTTATGGCTACACCTTC,CAWSVEGAYGYTF
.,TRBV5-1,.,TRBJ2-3,TGCGCCAGCAGGCTGTGGGGGCGGGAGAGCACAGATACGCAGTATTTT,CASRLWGRESTDTQYF
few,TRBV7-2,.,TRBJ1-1,TGTGCCAGCAGCTTAGGTAGGGGCGCTGAAGCTTTCTTT,CASSLGRGAEAFF
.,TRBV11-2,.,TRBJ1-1,TGTGCCAGCAGCTTAGTCCACAGATCGAACACTGAAGCTTTCTTT,CASSLVHRSNTEAFF
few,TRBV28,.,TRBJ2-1,TGTGCCAGCAGTTCCGGTGGGGCCGAGCAGTTCTTC,CASSSGGAEQFF
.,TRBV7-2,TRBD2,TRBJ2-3,TGTGCCAGCAGCTTAGCCCGTAGGGCGGGAGGGAGCACAGATACGCAGTATTTT,CASSLARRAGGSTDTQYF
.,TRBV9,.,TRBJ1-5,TGTGCCAGCAGCGTAGAAGGGAATAGCAATCAGCCCCAGCATTTT,CASSVEGNSNQPQHF
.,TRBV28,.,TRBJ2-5,TGTGCCAGCGGGGATGGGTTGGGGGGAGAGACCCAGTACTTC,CASGDGLGGETQYF
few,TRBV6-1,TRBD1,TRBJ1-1,TGTGCCAGCAGGCACAGGGGTCTCCTCACTGAAGCTTTCTTT,CASRHRGLLTEAFF
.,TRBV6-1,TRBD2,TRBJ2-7,TGTGCCAGCAGCCCGGGACTACCCCAAATCTACGAGCAGTACTTC,CASSPGLPQIYEQYF
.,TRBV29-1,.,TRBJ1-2,TGCAGCGTTACCGGGACTTATTATGGCTACACCTTC,CSVTGTYYGYTF
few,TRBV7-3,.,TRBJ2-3,TGTGCCAGCAGCTCGGGACTCGATAATACGCAGTATTTT,CASSSGLDNTQYF
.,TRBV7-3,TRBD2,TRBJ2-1,TGTGCCAGCAGCTTATCCGCTAGCGGAATCGGGAATGAGCAGTTCTTC,CASSLSASGIGNEQFF
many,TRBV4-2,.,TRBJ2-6,TGTGCCAGCAGCCAAGACGGCTCTGGGGCCAACGTCCTGACTTTC,CASSQDGSGANVLTF
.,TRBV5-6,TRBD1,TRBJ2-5,TGTGCCAGCAGCACGGGTGGGACAGCCTTCCAAGAGACCCAGTACTTC,CASSTGGTAFQETQYF
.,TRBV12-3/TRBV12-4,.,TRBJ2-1,TGTGCCAGCAGTTTGGGAATTCGGGAGCAGTTCTTC,CASSLGIREQFF
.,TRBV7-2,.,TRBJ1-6,TGTGCCAGCAGCTTCGGACAGCATAATTCACCCCTCCACTTT,CASSFGQHNSPLHF
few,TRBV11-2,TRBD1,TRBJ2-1,TGTGCCAGCAGCTCCGGACAGGGGGACTCGGTTGAGCAGTTCTTC,CASSSGQGDSVEQFF
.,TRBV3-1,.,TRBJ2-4,TGTGCCAGCAGCCAAGTGGCGGGGGCACTAGCCAAAAACATTCAGTACTTC,CASSQVAGALAKNIQYF
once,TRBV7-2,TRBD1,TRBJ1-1,TGTGCCAGCAGCTCCATTCAGGGGGCAGGAGGCACTGAAGCTTTCTTT,CASSSIQGAGGTEAFF
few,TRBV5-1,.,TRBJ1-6,TGCGCCAGCAGCTTGGTTCCTGGACTGAATAATTCACCCCTCCACTTT,CASSLVPGLNNSPLHF